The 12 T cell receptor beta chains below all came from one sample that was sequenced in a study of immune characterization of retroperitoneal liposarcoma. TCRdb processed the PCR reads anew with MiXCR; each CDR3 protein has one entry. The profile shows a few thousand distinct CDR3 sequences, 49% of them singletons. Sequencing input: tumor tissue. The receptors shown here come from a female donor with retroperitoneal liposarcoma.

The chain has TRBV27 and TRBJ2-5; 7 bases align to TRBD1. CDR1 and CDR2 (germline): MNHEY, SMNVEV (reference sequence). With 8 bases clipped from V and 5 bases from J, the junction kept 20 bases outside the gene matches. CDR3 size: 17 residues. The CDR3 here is CASGTKSDRVTGETQYF. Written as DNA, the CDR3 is TGTGCCAGCGGGACAAAATCAGACAGGGTAACAGGGGAGACCCAGTACTTC.

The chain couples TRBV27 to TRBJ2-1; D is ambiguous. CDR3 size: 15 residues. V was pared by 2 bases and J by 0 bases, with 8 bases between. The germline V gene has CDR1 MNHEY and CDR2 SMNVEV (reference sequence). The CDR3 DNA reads TGTGCCAGCAGTTTAGAAGGAAGCTCCTACAATGAGCAGTTCTTC. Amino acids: CASSLEGSSYNEQFF.

The CDR3 DNA follows: TGTGCCTATGCTTGGACTAGCGGGACCCAAGAGACCCAGTACTTC. It encodes CAYAWTSGTQETQYF. The rearrangement joins TRBV6-1 to TRBJ2-5; 12 nucleotides line up with TRBD2. CDR1 MNHNS and CDR2 SASEGT come from the germline V gene. The CDR3 runs to 15 residues. Trimming at V came to 11 bases and at J to 1 base, leaving 8 bases not matched to a gene.

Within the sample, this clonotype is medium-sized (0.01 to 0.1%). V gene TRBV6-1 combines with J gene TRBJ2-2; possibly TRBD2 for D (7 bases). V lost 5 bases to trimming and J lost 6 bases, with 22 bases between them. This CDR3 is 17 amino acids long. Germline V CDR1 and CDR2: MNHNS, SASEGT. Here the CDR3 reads CASSYAGRGYVPGELFF. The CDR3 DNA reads TGTGCCAGCAGTTACGCGGGGAGGGGGTATGTCCCCGGGGAGCTGTTTTTT.

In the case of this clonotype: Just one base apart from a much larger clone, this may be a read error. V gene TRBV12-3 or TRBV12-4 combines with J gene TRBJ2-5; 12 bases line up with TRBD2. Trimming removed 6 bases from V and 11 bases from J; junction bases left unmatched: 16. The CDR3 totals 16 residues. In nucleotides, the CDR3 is TGTGCCAGCAGCTATGAGACTAGCGGGAGAAACAATGAGCAGTACTTC. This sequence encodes CASSYETSGRNNEQYF.

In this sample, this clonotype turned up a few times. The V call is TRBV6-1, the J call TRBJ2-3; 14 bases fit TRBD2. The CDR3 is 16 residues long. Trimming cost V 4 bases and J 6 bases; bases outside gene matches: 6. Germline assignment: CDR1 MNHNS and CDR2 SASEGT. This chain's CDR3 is CASSVSWTSGRDTQYF. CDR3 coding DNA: TGTGCCAGCAGTGTTAGTTGGACTAGCGGGAGGGATACGCAGTATTTT.

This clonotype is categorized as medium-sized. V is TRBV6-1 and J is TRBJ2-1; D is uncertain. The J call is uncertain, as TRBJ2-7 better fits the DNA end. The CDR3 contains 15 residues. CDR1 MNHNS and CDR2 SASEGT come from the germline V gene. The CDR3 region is CASSDKYRGKYEQYF. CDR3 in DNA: TGTGCCAGCAGTGATAAGTACAGAGGAAAGTACGAGCAGTACTTC.

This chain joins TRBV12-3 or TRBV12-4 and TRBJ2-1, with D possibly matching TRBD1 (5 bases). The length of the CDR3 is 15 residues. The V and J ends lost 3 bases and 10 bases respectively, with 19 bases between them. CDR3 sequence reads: CASSFNPGQGYEQFF. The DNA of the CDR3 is TGTGCCAGCAGTTTTAACCCAGGCCAGGGCTACGAGCAGTTCTTC.

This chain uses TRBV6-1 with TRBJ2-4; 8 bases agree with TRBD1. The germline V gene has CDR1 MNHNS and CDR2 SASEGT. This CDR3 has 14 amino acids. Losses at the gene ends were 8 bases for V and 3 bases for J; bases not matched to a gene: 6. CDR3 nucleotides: TGTGCCAGCCAATCTGGACAGGGCAAAAACATTCAGTACTTC. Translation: CASQSGQGKNIQYF.

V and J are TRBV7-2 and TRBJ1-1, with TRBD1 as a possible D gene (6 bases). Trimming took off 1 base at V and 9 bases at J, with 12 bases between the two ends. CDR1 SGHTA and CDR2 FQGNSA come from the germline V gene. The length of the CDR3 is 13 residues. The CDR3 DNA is TGTGCCAGCAGCTTAGAGGGGGGACCGAAAGCTTTCTTT. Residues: CASSLEGGPKAFF. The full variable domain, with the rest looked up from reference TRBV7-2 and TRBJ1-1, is GAGVSQSPSNKVTEKGKDVELRCDPISGHTALYWYRQSLGQGLEFLIYFQGNSAPDKSGLPSDRFSAERTGGSVSTLTIQRTQQEDSAVYLCASSLEGGPKAFFGQGTRLTVV.

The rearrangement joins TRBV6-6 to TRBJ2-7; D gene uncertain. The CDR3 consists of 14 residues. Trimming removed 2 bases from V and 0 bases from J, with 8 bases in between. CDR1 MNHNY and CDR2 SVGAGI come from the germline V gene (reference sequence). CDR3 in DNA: TGTGCCAGCAGTTACGGACCTAGCTCCTACGAGCAGTACTTC. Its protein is CASSYGPSSYEQYF.

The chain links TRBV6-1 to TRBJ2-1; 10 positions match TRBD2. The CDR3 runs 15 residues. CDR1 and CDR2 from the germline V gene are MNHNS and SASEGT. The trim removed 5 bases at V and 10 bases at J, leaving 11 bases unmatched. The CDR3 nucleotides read TGTGCCAGCAGTCATACTAGCGGGGCCCCCTACGAGCAGTTCTTC. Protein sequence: CASSHTSGAPYEQFF.